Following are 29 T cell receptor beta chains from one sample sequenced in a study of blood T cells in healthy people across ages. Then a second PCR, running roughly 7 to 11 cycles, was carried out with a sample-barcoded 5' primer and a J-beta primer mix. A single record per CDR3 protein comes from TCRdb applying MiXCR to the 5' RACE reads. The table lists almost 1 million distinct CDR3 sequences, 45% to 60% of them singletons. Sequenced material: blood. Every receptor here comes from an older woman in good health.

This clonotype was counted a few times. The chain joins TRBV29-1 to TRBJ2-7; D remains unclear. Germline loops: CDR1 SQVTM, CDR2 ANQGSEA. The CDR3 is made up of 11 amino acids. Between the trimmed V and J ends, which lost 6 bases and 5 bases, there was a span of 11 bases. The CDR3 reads CSVRRRDEQYF. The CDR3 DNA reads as TGCAGCGTACGGCGAAGGGACGAGCAGTACTTC.

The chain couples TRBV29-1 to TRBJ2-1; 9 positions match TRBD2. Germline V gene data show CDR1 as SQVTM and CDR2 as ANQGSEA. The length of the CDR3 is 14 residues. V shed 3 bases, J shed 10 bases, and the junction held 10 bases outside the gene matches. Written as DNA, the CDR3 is TGCAGCGTTGATGGGAGCGGGGGGATCTACGAGCAGTTCTTC. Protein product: CSVDGSGGIYEQFF.

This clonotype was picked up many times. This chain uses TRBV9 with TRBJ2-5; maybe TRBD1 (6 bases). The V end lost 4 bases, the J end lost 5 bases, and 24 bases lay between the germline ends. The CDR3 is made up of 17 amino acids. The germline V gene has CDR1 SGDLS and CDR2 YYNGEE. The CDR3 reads CASSPLGGRVYEETQYF. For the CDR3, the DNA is TGTGCCAGCAGCCCGCTAGGGGGAAGGGTATATGAGGAGACCCAGTACTTC.

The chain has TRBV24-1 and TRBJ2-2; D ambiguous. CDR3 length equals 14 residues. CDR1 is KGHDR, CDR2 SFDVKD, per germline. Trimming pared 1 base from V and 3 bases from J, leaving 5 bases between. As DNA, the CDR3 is TGTGCCACCAGTGATTTAAGATACACCGGGGAGCTGTTTTTT. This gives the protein CATSDLRYTGELFF.

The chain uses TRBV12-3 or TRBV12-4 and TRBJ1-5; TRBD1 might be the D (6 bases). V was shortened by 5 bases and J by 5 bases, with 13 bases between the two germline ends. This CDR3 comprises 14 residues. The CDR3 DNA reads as TGTGCCAGCAGTCCCTCAGGGGAGTATCAGCCCCAGCATTTT. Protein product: CASSPSGEYQPQHF.

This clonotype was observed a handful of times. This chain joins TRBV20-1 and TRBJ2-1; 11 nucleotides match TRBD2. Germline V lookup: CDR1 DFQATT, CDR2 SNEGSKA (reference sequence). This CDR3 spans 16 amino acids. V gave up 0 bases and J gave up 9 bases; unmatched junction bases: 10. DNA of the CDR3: TGCAGTGCTAGAGACCGAACTAGCGGGAGATTCGGTGAGCAGTTCTTC. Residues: CSARDRTSGRFGEQFF.

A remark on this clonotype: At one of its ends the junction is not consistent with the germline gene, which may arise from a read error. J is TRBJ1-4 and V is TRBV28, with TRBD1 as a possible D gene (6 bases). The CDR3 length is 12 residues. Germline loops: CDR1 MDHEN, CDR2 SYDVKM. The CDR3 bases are TGTGCCAGCAGTAACAGGGTTGAAAGACTGTTTTTT. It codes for CASSNRVERLFF.

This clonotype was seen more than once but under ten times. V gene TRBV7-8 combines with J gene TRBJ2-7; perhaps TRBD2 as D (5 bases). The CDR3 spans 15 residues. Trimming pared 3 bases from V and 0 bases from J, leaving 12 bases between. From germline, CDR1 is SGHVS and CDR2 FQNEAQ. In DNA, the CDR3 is TGTGCCAGCAGCTTCGTCGGGGATCACTCCTACGAGCAGTACTTC. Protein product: CASSFVGDHSYEQYF.

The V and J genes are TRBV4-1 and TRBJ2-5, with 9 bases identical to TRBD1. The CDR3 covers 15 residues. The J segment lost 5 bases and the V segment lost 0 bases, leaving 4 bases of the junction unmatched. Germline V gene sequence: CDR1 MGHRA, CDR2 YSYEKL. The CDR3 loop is CASSQDGTGFETQYF. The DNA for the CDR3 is TGCGCCAGCAGCCAAGATGGGACAGGGTTCGAGACCCAGTACTTC.

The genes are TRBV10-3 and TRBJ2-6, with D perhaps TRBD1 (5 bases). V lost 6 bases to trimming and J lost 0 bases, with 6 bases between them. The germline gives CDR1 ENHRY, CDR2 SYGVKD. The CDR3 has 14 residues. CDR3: CAIRTVSGANVLTF. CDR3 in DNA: TGTGCCATCAGGACAGTCTCTGGGGCCAACGTCCTGACTTTC.

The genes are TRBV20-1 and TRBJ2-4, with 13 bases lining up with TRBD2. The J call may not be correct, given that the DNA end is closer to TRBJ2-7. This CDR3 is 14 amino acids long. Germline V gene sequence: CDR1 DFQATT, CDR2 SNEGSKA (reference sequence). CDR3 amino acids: CSARTGLAGAEQYF. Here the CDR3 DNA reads TGCAGTGCTAGGACAGGACTAGCGGGAGCCGAGCAGTACTTC.

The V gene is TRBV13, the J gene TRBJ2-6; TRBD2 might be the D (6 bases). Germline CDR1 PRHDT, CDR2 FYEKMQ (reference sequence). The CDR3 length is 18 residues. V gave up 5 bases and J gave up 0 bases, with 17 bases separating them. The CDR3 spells CASSQRTKSPSGANVLTF. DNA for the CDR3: TGTGCCAGCAGCCAAAGGACTAAATCGCCCTCTGGGGCCAACGTCCTGACTTTC. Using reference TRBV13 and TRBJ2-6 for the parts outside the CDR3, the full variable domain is AAGVIQSPRHLIKEKRETATLKCYPIPRHDTVYWYQQGPGQDPQFLISFYEKMQSDKGSIPDRFSAQQFSDYHSELNMSSLELGDSALYFCASSQRTKSPSGANVLTFGAGSRLTVL.

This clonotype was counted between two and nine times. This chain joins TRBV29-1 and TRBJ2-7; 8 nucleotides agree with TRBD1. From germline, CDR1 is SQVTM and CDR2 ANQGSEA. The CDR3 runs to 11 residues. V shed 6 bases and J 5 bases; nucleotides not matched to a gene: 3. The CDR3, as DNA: TGCAGCGTGACAGGGGCGGACGAGCAGTACTTC. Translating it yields CSVTGADEQYF.

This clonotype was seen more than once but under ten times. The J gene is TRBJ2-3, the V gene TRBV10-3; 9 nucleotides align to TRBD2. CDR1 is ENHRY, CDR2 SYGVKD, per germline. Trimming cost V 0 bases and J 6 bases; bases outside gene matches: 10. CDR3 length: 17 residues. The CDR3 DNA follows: TGTGCCATCAGTGAGTCGACGGGGCTAGCGGGATCGGATACGCAGTATTTT. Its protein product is CAISESTGLAGSDTQYF.

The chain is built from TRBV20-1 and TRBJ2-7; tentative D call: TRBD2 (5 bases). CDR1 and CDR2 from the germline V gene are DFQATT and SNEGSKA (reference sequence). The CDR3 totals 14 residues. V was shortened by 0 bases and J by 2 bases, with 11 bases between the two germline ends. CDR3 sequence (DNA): TGCAGTGCTAGAGACGCCGGGATAACCTACGAGCAGTACTTC. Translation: CSARDAGITYEQYF.

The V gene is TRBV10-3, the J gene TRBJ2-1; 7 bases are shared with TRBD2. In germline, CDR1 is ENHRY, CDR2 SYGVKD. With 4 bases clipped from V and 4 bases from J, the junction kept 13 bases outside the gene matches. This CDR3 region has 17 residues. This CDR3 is CAISGLAPSVGYNEQFF. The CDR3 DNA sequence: TGTGCCATCAGTGGACTAGCACCGAGTGTAGGATACAATGAGCAGTTCTTC.

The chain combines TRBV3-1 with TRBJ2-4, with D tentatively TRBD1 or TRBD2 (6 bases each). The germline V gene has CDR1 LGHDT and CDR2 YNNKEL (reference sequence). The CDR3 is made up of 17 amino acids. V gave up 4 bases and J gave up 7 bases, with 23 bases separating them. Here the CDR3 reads CASSRGTPQSLVNIQYF. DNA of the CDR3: TGTGCCAGCAGCCGCGGGACACCCCAAAGCCTGGTTAACATTCAGTACTTC.

For the CDR3, the DNA is TGCAGCGTTGAAGTTGGTAGTCGGGCGACCCAGTACTTC. This gives the protein CSVEVGSRATQYF. The chain is built from TRBV29-1 and TRBJ2-5; no clear D gene. Per germline, CDR1 SQVTM and CDR2 ANQGSEA. The CDR3 covers 13 residues. V was clipped by 1 base and J by 7 bases, with 13 bases between them.

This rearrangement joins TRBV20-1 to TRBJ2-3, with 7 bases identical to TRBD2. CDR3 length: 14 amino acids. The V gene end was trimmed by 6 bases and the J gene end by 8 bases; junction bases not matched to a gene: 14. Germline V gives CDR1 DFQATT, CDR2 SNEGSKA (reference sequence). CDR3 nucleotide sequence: TGCAGTGCAAGATCGCCCTACGGGAGGTCTACGCAGTATTTT. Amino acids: CSARSPYGRSTQYF.

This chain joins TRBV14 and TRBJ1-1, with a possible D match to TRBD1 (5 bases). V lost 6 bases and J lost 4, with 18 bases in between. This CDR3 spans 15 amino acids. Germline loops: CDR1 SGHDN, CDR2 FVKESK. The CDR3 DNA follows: TGTGCCAGCAGACCGATCGGGACGGCGGGCACTGAAGCTTTCTTT. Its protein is CASRPIGTAGTEAFF. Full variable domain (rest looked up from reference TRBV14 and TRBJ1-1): EAGVTQFPSHSVIEKGQTVTLRCDPISGHDNLYWYRRVMGKEIKFLLHFVKESKQDESGMPNNRFLAERTGGTYSTLKVQPAELEDSGVYFCASRPIGTAGTEAFFGQGTRLTVV.

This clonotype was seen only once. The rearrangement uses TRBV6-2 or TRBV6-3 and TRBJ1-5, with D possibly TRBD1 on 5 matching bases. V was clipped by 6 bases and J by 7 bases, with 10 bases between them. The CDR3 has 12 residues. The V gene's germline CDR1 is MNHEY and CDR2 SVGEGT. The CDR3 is CASRNQGQPQHF. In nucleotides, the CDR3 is TGTGCCAGCAGAAACCAGGGCCAGCCCCAGCATTTT.

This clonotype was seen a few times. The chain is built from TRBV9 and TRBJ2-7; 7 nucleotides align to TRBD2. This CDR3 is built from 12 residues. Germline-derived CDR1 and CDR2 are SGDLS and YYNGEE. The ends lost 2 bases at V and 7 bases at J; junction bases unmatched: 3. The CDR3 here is CASSVWGGEQYF. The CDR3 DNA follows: TGTGCCAGCAGCGTCTGGGGGGGGGAGCAGTACTTC.

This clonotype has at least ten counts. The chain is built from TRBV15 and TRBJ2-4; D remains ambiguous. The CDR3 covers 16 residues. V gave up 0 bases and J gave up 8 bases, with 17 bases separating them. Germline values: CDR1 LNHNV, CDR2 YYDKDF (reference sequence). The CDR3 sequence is CATSREPVGLRDIQYF. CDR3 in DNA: TGTGCCACCAGCAGAGAGCCGGTAGGCCTCCGGGACATTCAGTACTTC.

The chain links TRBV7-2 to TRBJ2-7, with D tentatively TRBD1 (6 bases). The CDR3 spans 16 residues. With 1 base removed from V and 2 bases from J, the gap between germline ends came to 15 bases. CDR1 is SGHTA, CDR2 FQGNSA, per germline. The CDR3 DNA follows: TGTGCCAGCAGCTTAGAAGTGGGACACGGAACCTACGAGCAGTACTTC. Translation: CASSLEVGHGTYEQYF.

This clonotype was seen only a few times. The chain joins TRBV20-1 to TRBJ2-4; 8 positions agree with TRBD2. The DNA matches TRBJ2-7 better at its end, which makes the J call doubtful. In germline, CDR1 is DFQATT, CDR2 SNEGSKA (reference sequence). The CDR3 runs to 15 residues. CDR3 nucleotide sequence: TGCAGTGCTAGAGTCGGGAGGGCGGGTTCGAACGAGCAGTACTTC. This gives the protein CSARVGRAGSNEQYF.

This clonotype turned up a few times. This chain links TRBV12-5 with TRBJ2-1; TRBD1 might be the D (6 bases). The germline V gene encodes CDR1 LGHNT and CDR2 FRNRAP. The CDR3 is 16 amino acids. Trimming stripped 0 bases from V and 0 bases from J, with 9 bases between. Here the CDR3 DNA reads TGTGCTAGTGGTTTGGTGACAGGTAGCTCCTACAATGAGCAGTTCTTC. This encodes CASGLVTGSSYNEQFF.

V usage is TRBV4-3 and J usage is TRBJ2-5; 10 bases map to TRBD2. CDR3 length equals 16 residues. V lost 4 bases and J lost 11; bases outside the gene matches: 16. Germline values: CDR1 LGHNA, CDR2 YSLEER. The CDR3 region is CASSPGTSALNNEQYF. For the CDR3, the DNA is TGCGCCAGCAGCCCGGGGACTAGCGCGCTAAACAATGAGCAGTACTTC.

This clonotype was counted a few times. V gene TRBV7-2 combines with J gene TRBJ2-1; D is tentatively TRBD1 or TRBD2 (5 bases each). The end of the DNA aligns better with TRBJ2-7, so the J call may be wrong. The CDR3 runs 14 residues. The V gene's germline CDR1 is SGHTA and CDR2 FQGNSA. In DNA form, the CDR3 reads TGTGCCAGCAGCTTCCGGGACGGAAACAATGAGCAGTACTTC. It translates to CASSFRDGNNEQYF.

CDR3 DNA sequence: TGTGCCAGCAGCTCTACCCCCATTTATACCTTGGAGCAGTTCTTC. Its protein product is CASSSTPIYTLEQFF. The chain links TRBV7-2 to TRBJ2-1; D is ambiguous. Trimming shortened V by 4 bases and J by 10 bases, and 20 bases separated the two germline ends. CDR3 length equals 15 residues. Germline V gene sequence: CDR1 SGHTA, CDR2 FQGNSA.